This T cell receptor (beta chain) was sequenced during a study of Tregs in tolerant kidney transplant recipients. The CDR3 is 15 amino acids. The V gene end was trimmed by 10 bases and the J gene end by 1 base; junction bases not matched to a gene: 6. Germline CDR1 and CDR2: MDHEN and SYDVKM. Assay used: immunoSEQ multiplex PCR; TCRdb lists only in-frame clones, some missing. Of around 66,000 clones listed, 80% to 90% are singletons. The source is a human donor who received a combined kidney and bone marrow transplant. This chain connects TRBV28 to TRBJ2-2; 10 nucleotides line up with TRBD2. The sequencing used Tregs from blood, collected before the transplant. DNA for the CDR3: TGTGCCACCGGACTAGCGGAGCGGAACACCGGGGAGCTGTTTTTT. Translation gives CATGLAERNTGELFF.